This TCR beta chain stems from a study of T cell responses to AZD1222 COVID-19 vaccine. Points from the study as a whole: Dominant CD4 TCR responses targeted spike regions 160-218 and 743-854.

Data came from immunoSEQ multiplex PCR; TCRdb stores just in-frame clones and leaves some out. This table holds under 130,000 clones, over 75% found once. This clone came up once. What it binds is not known. This CDR3 has 14 residues. V was shortened by 1 base and J by 2 bases, with 10 bases between the two germline ends. Germline CDR1 is GTSNPN and CDR2 is SVGIG (reference sequence). This sequence was found in an adult in good health. The chain carries TRBV30 and TRBJ2-3; D not certain. Source: peripheral blood, taken on day 0 of AZD1222 vaccination. The chain's CDR3 is CAWSDGRFTDTQYF. The DNA of the CDR3 is TGTGCCTGGAGTGACGGCCGCTTCACAGATACGCAGTATTTT.